A single TCR beta chain is shown here with its context. What it recognizes is unknown. CDR3 length: 14 amino acids. Germline CDR1 SGHAT, CDR2 FQDESV (reference sequence). V was shortened by 2 bases and J by 1 base, with 8 bases between the two germline ends. The entry originates in a study of OX40 agonist ivuxolimab in advanced cancers. Assay used: immunoSEQ multiplex PCR; TCRdb lists only in-frame clones, some missing. This table holds about 100,000 clones, 94% found once. Study-wide points: Clonal expansion was seen in CD4+ and CD8+ blood T cells by week 6 at 0.1 to 3.0 mg/kg.

The TCR was taken from an adult with an advanced solid tumor such as melanoma, head and neck, liver or kidney cancer. This chain connects TRBV11-1 to TRBJ1-1; D is ambiguous. The material sequenced was CD4+ or CD8+ T cells sorted from blood, taken in a trial of the OX40 agonist ivuxolimab. The DNA for the CDR3 is TGTGCCAGCAGCTTAACAAACTCGAACACTGAAGCTTTCTTT. Translated, it gives CASSLTNSNTEAFF.